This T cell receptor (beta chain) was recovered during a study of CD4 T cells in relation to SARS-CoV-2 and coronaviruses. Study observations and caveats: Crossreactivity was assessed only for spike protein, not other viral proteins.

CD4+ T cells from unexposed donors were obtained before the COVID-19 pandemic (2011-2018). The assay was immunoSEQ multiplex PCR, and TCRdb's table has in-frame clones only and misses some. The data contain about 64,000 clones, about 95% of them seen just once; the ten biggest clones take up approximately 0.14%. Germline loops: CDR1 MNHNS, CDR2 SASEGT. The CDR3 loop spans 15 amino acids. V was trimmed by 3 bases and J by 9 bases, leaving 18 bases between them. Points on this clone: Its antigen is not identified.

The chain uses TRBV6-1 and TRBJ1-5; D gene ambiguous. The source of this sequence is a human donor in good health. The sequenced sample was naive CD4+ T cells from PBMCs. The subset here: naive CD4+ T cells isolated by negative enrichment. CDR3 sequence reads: CASSDPQQRVLPQHF. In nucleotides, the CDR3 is TGTGCCAGCAGTGACCCACAGCAACGGGTCTTGCCCCAGCATTTT.